Following are 24 T cell receptor beta chains from one sample sequenced in a study of cytomegalovirus exposure and HLA in healthy donors. Primers: 60 Vbeta forward and 13 Jbeta reverse. Using immunoSEQ multiplex PCR, the repertoire was profiled, and TCRdb retains in-frame clones only, with some absent. The table lists fewer than 250,000 clones, 60% to 80% of them singletons. The sequencing input was PBMCs. The receptor source for this set is a male donor in good health and CMV-seronegative.

A single count supports this clone. The genes are TRBV5-5 and TRBJ1-1, with 7 bases fitting TRBD1. Trimming cost V 1 base and J 10 bases; bases outside gene matches: 10. The CDR3 length is 14 residues. The germline CDR1 and CDR2 sequences are SGHKS and YYEKEE (reference sequence). The chain's CDR3 is CASSLSRGDQRAFF. The CDR3 DNA is TGTGCCAGCAGCTTGTCCAGGGGGGACCAGAGAGCTTTCTTT.

V gene TRBV5-6 combines with J gene TRBJ1-2, with 8 bases aligning to TRBD1. This CDR3 has 14 residues. The germline V gene encodes CDR1 SGHDT and CDR2 YYEEEE. With V trimmed by 2 bases and J by 3 bases, 3 bases remained unmatched. This CDR3 reads CASSFGGQDYGYTF. The CDR3 region has the DNA TGTGCCAGCAGCTTTGGGGGACAGGACTATGGCTACACCTTC. The whole variable domain, filled in from reference TRBV5-6 and TRBJ1-2, reads DAGVTQSPTHLIKTRGQQVTLRCSPKSGHDTVSWYQQALGQGPQFIFQYYEEEERQRGNFPDRFSGHQFPNYSSELNVNALLLGDSALYLCASSFGGQDYGYTFGSGTRLTVV.

The V call is TRBV25-1, the J call TRBJ2-3; a weak D match, TRBD2 (5 bases). Germline V gene sequence: CDR1 MGHDK, CDR2 SYGVNS. The V and J ends lost 2 bases and 4 bases respectively, with 19 bases between them. The CDR3 extends over 17 amino acids. The chain's CDR3 is CASSEGSVGVVADTQYF. The CDR3 DNA is TGTGCCAGCAGTGAAGGGAGCGTGGGAGTGGTGGCAGATACGCAGTATTTT.

V and J are TRBV5-1 and TRBJ2-5, with 10 bases identical to TRBD2. The CDR3 covers 16 residues. V gave up 1 base and J gave up 4 bases; unmatched junction bases: 7. Germline V gene sequence: CDR1 SGHRS, CDR2 YFSETQ. The CDR3 region has the DNA TGCGCCAGCAGCTTGAGGGCTAGCGGGAGTGTAGAGACCCAGTACTTC. Translating it yields CASSLRASGSVETQYF.

The genes are TRBV9 and TRBJ1-1; possibly TRBD1 for D (5 bases). Per germline, CDR1 SGDLS and CDR2 YYNGEE. V was cut by 2 bases and J by 10 bases, with 15 bases left in between. The CDR3 loop spans 13 amino acids. The CDR3 DNA is TGTGCCAGCAGCGTGAGACTTACAGGATCAGCTTTCTTT. This translates into CASSVRLTGSAFF.

This chain uses TRBV7-9 with TRBJ2-5; TRBD2 aligns across 10 bases. There are 15 residues in the CDR3. V lost 3 bases and J lost 0; bases outside the gene matches: 1. Germline-derived CDR1 and CDR2 are SEHNR and FQNEAQ (reference sequence). The CDR3 here is CASSFLAGDQETQYF. CDR3 coding DNA: TGTGCCAGCAGCTTCCTAGCGGGAGACCAAGAGACCCAGTACTTC.

The chain has TRBV7-8 and TRBJ1-4, with 8 bases lining up with TRBD1. V lost 4 bases to trimming and J lost 3 bases; unmatched junction nucleotides: 4. The germline gives CDR1 SGHVS, CDR2 FQNEAQ. The CDR3 has 15 residues. CDR3 nucleotide sequence: TGTGCCAGCAGCTCGCAGGGGGCTTCTAATGAAAAACTGTTTTTT. Its translation is CASSSQGASNEKLFF.

The chain couples TRBV27 to TRBJ2-1; tentative D call: TRBD1 (5 bases). V lost 5 bases and J 1 base, leaving 12 bases between the germline ends. The CDR3 is 15 amino acids. In germline, CDR1 is MNHEY, CDR2 SMNVEV (reference sequence). CDR3 in DNA: TGTGCCAGCAGTCCCCTTCAGGGTTCCTACAATGAGCAGTTCTTC. It translates to CASSPLQGSYNEQFF.

The chain employs TRBV2 and TRBJ1-2; D gene uncertain. Germline CDR1 is SNHLY and CDR2 is FYNNEI. With 5 bases removed from V and 8 bases from J, the gap between germline ends came to 12 bases. The CDR3 loop spans 12 amino acids. This CDR3 is CASSPQLWGYTF. In DNA form, the CDR3 reads TGTGCCAGCAGTCCTCAACTCTGGGGCTACACCTTC.

This chain connects TRBV2 to TRBJ2-1; 9 nucleotides line up with TRBD2. The length of the CDR3 is 14 residues. Germline CDR1 reads SNHLY; CDR2 reads FYNNEI. Trimming cost V 5 bases and J 6 bases; bases outside gene matches: 5. The CDR3 loop is CASSIAGVFNEQFF. CDR3 nucleotides: TGTGCCAGCAGTATAGCGGGAGTTTTCAATGAGCAGTTCTTC.

This clone has only a few counts. This chain links TRBV5-1 with TRBJ2-1; TRBD2 might be the D (6 bases). The CDR3 runs 15 residues. Trimming removed 0 bases at V and 0 bases at J, with 7 bases between. Germline V gives CDR1 SGHRS, CDR2 YFSETQ. DNA for the CDR3: TGCGCCAGCAGCTTGGCCGGGAGCTCCTACAATGAGCAGTTCTTC. Translating gives CASSLAGSSYNEQFF.

This chain joins TRBV9 and TRBJ1-4; D is uncertain. The germline CDR1 and CDR2 sequences are SGDLS and YYNGEE. Trimming took off 0 bases at V and 5 bases at J, with 5 bases between the two ends. The CDR3 covers 13 residues. The CDR3 reads CASSVAGNEKLFF. In nucleotides, the CDR3 is TGTGCCAGCAGCGTAGCAGGCAATGAAAAACTGTTTTTT.

This chain joins TRBV27 and TRBJ1-2; 8 positions agree with TRBD1. J was trimmed by 5 bases and V by 5 bases; bases with no gene match: 7. There are 14 residues in the CDR3. CDR1 and CDR2 from the germline V gene are MNHEY and SMNVEV (reference sequence). The CDR3 reads CASSETGELYGYTF. DNA of the CDR3: TGTGCCAGCAGTGAGACAGGGGAATTGTATGGCTACACCTTC.

This clone has just a few counts. This chain's CDR3 is CASSVVAGGGTEAFF. CDR3 sequence (DNA): TGTGCCAGCAGCGTAGTCGCGGGGGGCGGTACTGAAGCTTTCTTT. The chain employs TRBV9 and TRBJ1-1; a weak D match, TRBD1 (6 bases). Germline V gives CDR1 SGDLS, CDR2 YYNGEE. The CDR3 is 15 amino acids. V dropped 0 bases and J dropped 5 bases, with 14 bases sitting between them.

The chain has TRBV7-9 and TRBJ1-2; 12 bases fit TRBD1. This CDR3 comprises 16 residues. Germline values: CDR1 SEHNR, CDR2 FQNEAQ (reference sequence). V lost 4 bases to trimming and J lost 6 bases; unmatched junction nucleotides: 9. DNA for the CDR3: TGTGCCAGCAGCTGGGGACAGGGGGCGAGAGTAGATGGCTACACCTTC. Protein product: CASSWGQGARVDGYTF.

The J gene is TRBJ1-4, the V gene TRBV18; D is unclear. Trimming removed 6 bases at V and 2 bases at J, with 13 bases between. The CDR3 is 15 amino acids. Germline V gene lookup returns CDR1 KGHSH and CDR2 LQKENI. The CDR3 region is CASSRSGWTNEKLFF. In nucleotides, the CDR3 is TGTGCCAGCTCCAGATCGGGTTGGACTAATGAAAAACTGTTTTTT.

This chain links TRBV28 with TRBJ1-1, with 7 nucleotides matching TRBD1. The CDR3 covers 12 residues. Looked up from germline, CDR1 is MDHEN and CDR2 is SYDVKM. The J segment lost 11 bases and the V segment lost 8 bases, leaving 11 bases of the junction unmatched. CDR3 DNA: TGTGCCAGCGCCACAGGACAGGTTCTCGCTTTCTTT. This sequence encodes CASATGQVLAFF.

This chain uses TRBV19 with TRBJ1-6; 11 bases match TRBD1. The trim removed 10 bases at V and 10 bases at J, leaving 6 bases unmatched. Germline loops: CDR1 LNHDA, CDR2 SQIVND (reference sequence). This CDR3 comprises 13 residues. DNA for the CDR3: TGTGCCACCATGGGACAGGGGGACTCACCCCTCCACTTT. Translating gives CATMGQGDSPLHF.

The CDR3 sequence is CASSPGLRYNEQFF. In DNA, the CDR3 is TGTGCCAGCAGTCCGGGACTACGATACAATGAGCAGTTCTTC. This rearrangement joins TRBV6-4 to TRBJ2-1; TRBD2 agrees at 7 bases. J gave up 4 bases and V 5 bases, and 5 bases lay outside the gene matches. Germline CDR1 is MRHNA and CDR2 is SNTAGT. This CDR3 contains 14 residues.

V is TRBV19 and J is TRBJ2-7; a weak D match, TRBD1 (6 bases). CDR3 length: 16 amino acids. V was shortened by 2 bases and J by 0 bases, with 14 bases between the two germline ends. Germline V gene data show CDR1 as LNHDA and CDR2 as SQIVND (reference sequence). CDR3 DNA: TGTGCCAGTAGTATAACCAGGGACACACCCTCCTACGAGCAGTACTTC. This sequence encodes CASSITRDTPSYEQYF. The whole variable domain, remainder taken from reference TRBV19 and TRBJ2-7, is DGGITQSPKYLFRKEGQNVTLSCEQNLNHDAMYWYRQDPGQGLRLIYYSQIVNDFQKGDIAEGYSVSREKKESFPLTVTSAQKNPTAFYLCASSITRDTPSYEQYFGPGTRLTVT.

This clone occurred a few times. The rearrangement links TRBV5-1 to TRBJ1-2; possibly TRBD1 for D (6 bases). This CDR3 region has 14 residues. Germline-derived CDR1 and CDR2 are SGHRS and YFSETQ. V was trimmed by 0 bases and J by 8 bases, leaving 14 bases between them. As DNA, the CDR3 is TGCGCCAGCAGCTTGGGTTACAGGGCGGAGGGCTACACCTTC. This codes for CASSLGYRAEGYTF.

The V gene is TRBV18, the J gene TRBJ1-1; D is ambiguous. Germline CDR1 and CDR2: KGHSH and LQKENI. The V end was cut by 2 bases, the J end by 1 base, with 14 bases between. CDR3 size: 16 residues. In nucleotides, the CDR3 is TGTGCCAGCTCACCAACCAATGTGGCGGGGAACACTGAAGCTTTCTTT. Translating it yields CASSPTNVAGNTEAFF.

The chain couples TRBV7-3 to TRBJ2-2, with 7 bases fitting TRBD1. The J segment lost 3 bases and the V segment lost 5 bases, leaving 6 bases of the junction unmatched. Germline CDR1 is SGHTA and CDR2 is FQGTGA. The CDR3 length is 15 residues. The CDR3 region is CASSPADRDTGELFF. CDR3 bases: TGTGCCAGCAGCCCAGCCGACAGGGACACCGGGGAGCTGTTTTTT.

The rearrangement joins TRBV5-5 to TRBJ1-2; D uncertain. V lost 0 bases, J lost 0 bases, and 6 bases lay in between. The CDR3 is made up of 14 amino acids. Germline values: CDR1 SGHKS, CDR2 YYEKEE (reference sequence). The CDR3 here is CASSLAGSNYGYTF. The CDR3 coding sequence is TGTGCCAGCAGCTTGGCCGGGTCTAACTATGGCTACACCTTC.